These 14 T cell receptor beta chains originate from one sample sequenced in a study of OX40 agonist ivuxolimab in advanced cancers. Sequenced by immunoSEQ multiplex PCR; TCRdb stores in-frame clones only, minus some. Seen here are about 26,000 clones, 85% observed once, and the top ten hold approximately 35%. This sample comprised CD4+ or CD8+ T cells sorted from blood, obtained in a trial of the OX40 agonist ivuxolimab. The receptors were gathered from an adult with an advanced solid tumor such as melanoma, head and neck, liver or kidney cancer.

The V gene is TRBV6-5, the J gene TRBJ2-5; TRBD2 matches 8 bases. The CDR3 is 13 residues long. J gave up 6 bases and V 5 bases, and 5 bases lay outside the gene matches. The V gene's germline CDR1 is MNHEY and CDR2 SVGAGI. CDR3 bases: TGTGCCAGCAGTACCGGGGGGGGTCAGACCCAGTACTTC. This codes for CASSTGGGQTQYF.

V usage is TRBV30 and J usage is TRBJ1-3; perhaps TRBD1 as D (5 bases). The CDR3 length is 12 residues. From germline, CDR1 is GTSNPN and CDR2 SVGIG (reference sequence). Between the trimmed V and J ends, which lost 4 bases and 2 bases, there was a span of 6 bases. Here the CDR3 DNA reads TGTGCCTGGAAAGGGGCTGGAAACACCATATATTTT. Translation gives CAWKGAGNTIYF. Full variable domain (missing parts from reference TRBV30 and TRBJ1-3): SQTIHQWPATLVQPVGSPLSLECTVEGTSNPNLYWYRQAAGRGLQLLFYSVGIGQISSEVPQNLSASRPQDRQFILSSKKLLLSDSGFYLCAWKGAGNTIYFGEGSWLTVV.

V is TRBV7-6 and J is TRBJ2-7; 9 nucleotides match TRBD2. Germline V gives CDR1 SGHVS, CDR2 FNYEAQ. The CDR3 covers 13 residues. V gave up 2 bases and J gave up 7 bases; unmatched junction bases: 3. CDR3: CASSLISGSEQYF. The CDR3 DNA is TGTGCCAGCAGCTTAATTAGCGGGAGTGAGCAGTACTTC.

The table lists this clone with a few counts. The genes are TRBV2 and TRBJ1-5, with 7 bases fitting TRBD1. Germline V gene sequence: CDR1 SNHLY, CDR2 FYNNEI. The CDR3 length is 15 residues. V was clipped by 4 bases and J by 3 bases; unmatched bases: 6. The DNA for the CDR3 is TGTGCCAGCAGTGTAGAACAGGGGTTCAATCAGCCCCAGCATTTT. Protein product: CASSVEQGFNQPQHF.

The chain employs TRBV7-6 and TRBJ2-7; a weak D match, TRBD1 (6 bases). Germline V gene data show CDR1 as SGHVS and CDR2 as FNYEAQ. This CDR3 is 15 amino acids long. The V and J ends lost 0 bases and 4 bases respectively, with 13 bases between them. The CDR3 is CASSLAWGQGYEQYF. In DNA form, the CDR3 reads TGTGCCAGCAGCTTAGCTTGGGGGCAGGGTTACGAGCAGTACTTC.

This chain uses TRBV6-5 with TRBJ2-5; 8 bases map to TRBD1. With the DNA end fitting TRBJ2-7 better, the J assignment may be wrong. Germline CDR1 is MNHEY and CDR2 is SVGAGI. CDR3 length: 12 amino acids. The CDR3 nucleotides are TGTGCCAGCAGGGACAGGGTCTACGAGCAGTACTTC. Amino acids: CASRDRVYEQYF.

The V call is TRBV4-1, the J call TRBJ2-5; 10 nucleotides match TRBD1. J lost 4 bases, V lost 3 bases, and 2 bases had no gene match. Germline CDR1 MGHRA, CDR2 YSYEKL. CDR3 length equals 14 residues. CDR3 amino acids: CASSQGQGPETQYF. For the CDR3, the DNA is TGCGCCAGCAGCCAGGGACAGGGGCCAGAGACCCAGTACTTC.

Only one count was recorded for this clone. The chain is built from TRBV11-2 and TRBJ2-2; the D is unclear. The CDR3 is made up of 11 amino acids. Per the germline V gene, CDR1 is SGHAT and CDR2 is FQNNGV. Trimming took 3 bases from V and 6 from J, leaving 2 bases between them. DNA of the CDR3: TGTGCCAGCAGCTTTCCCGGGGAGCTGTTTTTT. This codes for CASSFPGELFF.

The chain is built from TRBV2 and TRBJ2-5; D may be TRBD2 (6 bases). V was clipped by 6 bases and J by 5 bases, with 10 bases between them. The CDR3 is made up of 12 amino acids. Germline CDR1 reads SNHLY; CDR2 reads FYNNEI. CDR3 in DNA: TGTGCCAGCAGCCGAGGGAGGGAGACCCAGTACTTC. Amino acids: CASSRGRETQYF.

The chain employs TRBV27 and TRBJ2-1; the D is unclear. Germline values: CDR1 MNHEY, CDR2 SMNVEV (reference sequence). This CDR3 is built from 13 residues. The V end was cut by 0 bases, the J end by 4 bases, with 4 bases between. The CDR3 reads CASSLSWYNEQFF. For the CDR3, the DNA is TGTGCCAGCAGTTTATCCTGGTACAATGAGCAGTTCTTC.

The genes are TRBV2 and TRBJ2-7, with D perhaps being TRBD1 or TRBD2 (7 bases each). Germline V gives CDR1 SNHLY, CDR2 FYNNEI. CDR3 length: 15 amino acids. Trimming removed 5 bases from V and 1 base from J, with 15 bases in between. The chain's CDR3 is CASSWAAGQSYEQYF. In DNA, the CDR3 is TGTGCCAGCAGTTGGGCAGCGGGACAGTCCTACGAGCAGTACTTC. Looking up the rest from reference TRBV2 and TRBJ2-7 gives the full variable domain: EPEVTQTPSHQVTQMGQEVILRCVPISNHLYFYWYRQILGQKVEFLVSFYNNEISEKSEIFDDQFSVERPDGSNFTLKIRSTKLEDSAMYFCASSWAAGQSYEQYFGPGTRLTVT.

The V gene is TRBV7-2, the J gene TRBJ1-5; no clear D. This CDR3 region has 15 residues. Germline loops: CDR1 SGHTA, CDR2 FQGNSA. Deletions cut 8 bases from V and 0 bases from J, with 14 bases between. The CDR3 here is CASHSHGYSNQPQHF. DNA for the CDR3: TGTGCCAGCCACTCACATGGGTATAGCAATCAGCCCCAGCATTTT.

The rearrangement links TRBV19 to TRBJ2-7; 7 positions match TRBD1. This CDR3 region has 13 residues. Germline V gene sequence: CDR1 LNHDA, CDR2 SQIVND (reference sequence). The V and J ends lost 5 bases and 3 bases, in that order; junction bases with no gene match: 4. CDR3 nucleotides: TGTGCCAGTAGTCCTGGGACAGACTACGAGCAGTACTTC. Its protein is CASSPGTDYEQYF.

The V gene is TRBV19, the J gene TRBJ2-3; TRBD2 aligns across 12 bases. V dropped 3 bases and J dropped 2; count of bases not matched to a gene: 3. The CDR3 is 16 residues long. Per the germline V gene, CDR1 is LNHDA and CDR2 is SQIVND (reference sequence). The DNA for the CDR3 is TGTGCCAGTAGTATTAGACTAGCGGGGGACACAGATACGCAGTATTTT. This codes for CASSIRLAGDTDTQYF. The full variable domain, rest sourced from reference TRBV19 and TRBJ2-3, is DGGITQSPKYLFRKEGQNVTLSCEQNLNHDAMYWYRQDPGQGLRLIYYSQIVNDFQKGDIAEGYSVSREKKESFPLTVTSAQKNPTAFYLCASSIRLAGDTDTQYFGPGTRLTVL.